This entry lists 18 T cell receptor beta chains sequenced from one sample in a study of Tregs in tolerant kidney transplant recipients. TCRdb's copy holds only in-frame clones and misses some; the assay was immunoSEQ multiplex PCR. The table records more than 15,000 clones, 90% to 95% of them present only once. Material: CD8+ T cells from blood. These receptors came from a human donor in good health.

The chain employs TRBV7-9 and TRBJ2-1, with TRBD1 identical over 7 bases. Trimming at V came to 1 base and at J to 4 bases, leaving 7 bases not matched to a gene. CDR1 is SEHNR and CDR2 is FQNEAQ in the germline V gene (reference sequence). This CDR3 is 16 amino acids long. For the CDR3, the DNA is TGTGCCAGCAGCTTAGTTGGTACAGGGGATTACAATGAGCAGTTCTTC. Protein sequence: CASSLVGTGDYNEQFF.

The genes are TRBV30 and TRBJ2-1; perhaps TRBD2 as D (5 bases). CDR3 length: 15 amino acids. The germline CDR1 and CDR2 sequences are GTSNPN and SVGIG (reference sequence). V was shortened by 0 bases and J by 4 bases, with 13 bases between the two germline ends. For the CDR3, the DNA is TGTGCCTGGAGTGTCGATCTAGCTGTATACAATGAGCAGTTCTTC. Protein sequence: CAWSVDLAVYNEQFF.

The chain is built from TRBV25-1 and TRBJ1-1; the match to TRBD1 covers 9 bases. Unmatched junction bases numbered 15, after V lost 6 bases and J lost 10 bases. Germline-derived CDR1 and CDR2 are MGHDK and SYGVNS. The CDR3 length is 15 residues. The CDR3 protein is CASRNFVSGTGLAFF. Written as DNA, the CDR3 is TGTGCCAGCAGGAATTTTGTGAGCGGGACAGGGTTAGCTTTCTTT.

The chain uses TRBV27 and TRBJ1-2; no firm D call. The CDR3 has 16 residues. V was cut by 3 bases and J by 2 bases, with 16 bases left in between. Germline CDR1 is MNHEY and CDR2 is SMNVEV (reference sequence). CDR3 protein: CASSFQWTANNYGYTF. The CDR3, as DNA: TGTGCCAGCAGTTTCCAATGGACGGCTAACAACTATGGCTACACCTTC.

The chain recombines TRBV10-3 with TRBJ1-5, with 7 bases matching TRBD1. Germline CDR1 and CDR2: ENHRY and SYGVKD. This CDR3 has 16 residues. J lost 2 bases, V lost 6 bases, and 10 bases had no gene match. DNA for the CDR3: TGTGCCATCAGCCCCGACAGGGTAGGTGGCAATCAGCCCCAGCATTTT. Encoded protein: CAISPDRVGGNQPQHF.

This rearrangement joins TRBV4-3 to TRBJ1-4, with D unresolved. This CDR3 is 16 amino acids long. CDR1 and CDR2 (germline): LGHNA, YSLEER. Trimming left V 4 bases short and J 2 bases short, with 14 bases between. CDR3 bases: TGCGCCAGCAGCCCCGAAGATGGCCCTACTAATGAAAAACTGTTTTTT. The encoded protein is CASSPEDGPTNEKLFF.

The CDR3 sequence: CASSFARGFDNEQFF. CDR3 nucleotides: TGTGCCAGCAGTTTCGCCAGGGGTTTTGACAATGAGCAGTTCTTC. J is TRBJ2-1 and V is TRBV28; a possible D gene is TRBD1 (6 bases). V dropped 3 bases and J dropped 5 bases, with 14 bases sitting between them. There are 15 residues in the CDR3. The germline gives CDR1 MDHEN, CDR2 SYDVKM.

The J gene is TRBJ1-1, the V gene TRBV7-8, with D perhaps matching TRBD1 (6 bases). The V end lost 5 bases, the J end lost 7 bases, and 14 bases lay between the germline ends. Germline V gene lookup returns CDR1 SGHVS and CDR2 FQNEAQ. The CDR3 is made up of 13 amino acids. The CDR3 nucleotides read TGTGCCAGCAGCGGGGTCAGGGGATTTGAAGCTTTCTTT. Encoded protein: CASSGVRGFEAFF.

This chain connects TRBV9 to TRBJ2-1, with D hard to call. The ends were cut back, 3 bases at V and 4 bases at J, with 8 bases in the middle. Per the germline V gene, CDR1 is SGDLS and CDR2 is YYNGEE. This CDR3 has 13 amino acids. CDR3 protein: CASSEALYNEQFF. The DNA of the CDR3 is TGTGCCAGCAGCGAGGCACTGTACAATGAGCAGTTCTTC.

The gene calls are TRBV9 and TRBJ1-2, with no clear D. The germline V gene has CDR1 SGDLS and CDR2 YYNGEE. The ends were cut back, 0 bases at V and 4 bases at J, with 7 bases in the middle. This CDR3 contains 13 residues. DNA for the CDR3: TGTGCCAGCAGCGTAGATGGCCCCTATGGCTACACCTTC. Residues: CASSVDGPYGYTF.

The genes are TRBV7-2 and TRBJ1-1; the D gene is possibly TRBD1 (5 bases). CDR1 is SGHTA and CDR2 is FQGNSA in the germline V gene. The CDR3 length is 12 residues. V gave up 1 base and J gave up 11 bases, with 11 bases separating them. CDR3: CASSLVTRAAFF. The CDR3 DNA reads as TGTGCCAGCAGCTTAGTGACCAGGGCTGCTTTCTTT. Looking up the rest from reference TRBV7-2 and TRBJ1-1 gives the full variable domain: GAGVSQSPSNKVTEKGKDVELRCDPISGHTALYWYRQSLGQGLEFLIYFQGNSAPDKSGLPSDRFSAERTGGSVSTLTIQRTQQEDSAVYLCASSLVTRAAFFGQGTRLTVV.

This chain links TRBV4-1 with TRBJ2-7; D gene ambiguous. V shed 2 bases and J shed 9 bases, with 14 bases lying between them. This CDR3 is 13 amino acids long. Germline CDR1 reads MGHRA; CDR2 reads YSYEKL. Here the CDR3 DNA reads TGCGCCAGCAGCCAATTCATTATGGCCGGGCAGTACTTC. Translation gives CASSQFIMAGQYF.

The chain joins TRBV13 to TRBJ1-1, with D tentatively TRBD1 (5 bases). Trimming pared 5 bases from V and 3 bases from J, leaving 7 bases between. This CDR3 region has 12 residues. Germline V gene data show CDR1 as PRHDT and CDR2 as FYEKMQ (reference sequence). The DNA of the CDR3 is TGTGCCAGCAGCACAGGAGACACTGAAGCTTTCTTT. Its translation: CASSTGDTEAFF.

The chain uses TRBV27 and TRBJ2-2; D unclear. This CDR3 contains 15 residues. Per the germline V gene, CDR1 is MNHEY and CDR2 is SMNVEV (reference sequence). V dropped 7 bases and J dropped 0 bases, with 12 bases sitting between them. The CDR3 loop is CASTPIGANTGELFF. CDR3 DNA: TGTGCCAGCACCCCGATAGGCGCGAACACCGGGGAGCTGTTTTTT.

This chain joins TRBV4-3 and TRBJ1-1, with D hard to call. V lost 1 base to trimming and J lost 4 bases, with 10 bases between them. Germline loops: CDR1 LGHNA, CDR2 YSLEER. This CDR3 region has 14 residues. The chain's CDR3 is CASSQVRRFTEAFF. Written as DNA, the CDR3 is TGCGCCAGCAGCCAAGTGAGACGATTCACTGAAGCTTTCTTT.

This clone was found a few times. The gene calls are TRBV6-1 and TRBJ2-2; the D gene is possibly TRBD1 (5 bases). The CDR3 is 16 residues long. The V and J ends lost 2 bases and 5 bases respectively, with 15 bases between them. CDR1 is MNHNS and CDR2 is SASEGT in the germline V gene. This CDR3 reads CASSEPAGRRTGELFF. The DNA for the CDR3 is TGTGCCAGCAGTGAACCGGCAGGGCGAAGGACCGGGGAGCTGTTTTTT.

The rearrangement links TRBV7-9 to TRBJ2-1; TRBD2 agrees at 9 bases. This CDR3 is 15 amino acids long. In germline, CDR1 is SEHNR, CDR2 FQNEAQ (reference sequence). J was trimmed by 6 bases and V by 1 base; bases with no gene match: 4. This CDR3 is CASSLGGGALNEQFF. The CDR3 DNA sequence: TGTGCCAGCAGCTTAGGCGGGGGGGCCCTCAATGAGCAGTTCTTC.

This chain connects TRBV4-3 to TRBJ2-1; 11 positions match TRBD2. V gave up 2 bases and J gave up 6 bases; unmatched junction bases: 3. CDR3 length: 15 residues. Germline CDR1 is LGHNA and CDR2 is YSLEER. In nucleotides, the CDR3 is TGCGCCAGCAGCCAACTAGCGGGGGGAATCAATGAGCAGTTCTTC. Protein: CASSQLAGGINEQFF.